The clone carrying this T cell receptor (beta chain) was seen more than once but under ten times. Its specificity is not known. This sample stems from a study of T-cell reconstitution after alpha-beta-depleted transplantation in children. Overall study findings and caveats: About two months after transplant, alpha-beta T cells reportedly came from several hundred expanded graft clones. In some patients, recipient T cells and intrathymic progenitors surviving conditioning explained high day-60 diversity. T cells produced anew were the main source of T-cell counts and diversity one year after transplant.

Germline assignment: CDR1 MNHEY and CDR2 SVGEGT. With 5 bases clipped from V and 2 bases from J, the junction kept 8 bases outside the gene matches. The CDR3 covers 16 residues. Unique molecular identifiers were incorporated into the prepared TCRbeta library. MiXCR, run by TCRdb on the PCR reads, gives a single entry per CDR3 protein. The profile covers hundreds of thousands of distinct CDR3 sequences, with 10% to 15% appearing a single time and roughly 2.3% taken by the ten largest. The origin of this receptor is a male patient under 18 who had a stem cell transplant for acute myeloid leukemia, so the T cells may come from the graft donor. The material sequenced was PBMCs, mostly from graft donor cells, taken 360 days after TCRalphabeta/CD19-depleted stem cell transplant. This chain connects TRBV6-2 or TRBV6-3 to TRBJ2-7, with 11 bases matching TRBD2. The DNA for the CDR3 is TGTGCCAGCAGTCCGGGGGGACTAGCGGATACCTACGAGCAGTACTTC. Translating it yields CASSPGGLADTYEQYF.